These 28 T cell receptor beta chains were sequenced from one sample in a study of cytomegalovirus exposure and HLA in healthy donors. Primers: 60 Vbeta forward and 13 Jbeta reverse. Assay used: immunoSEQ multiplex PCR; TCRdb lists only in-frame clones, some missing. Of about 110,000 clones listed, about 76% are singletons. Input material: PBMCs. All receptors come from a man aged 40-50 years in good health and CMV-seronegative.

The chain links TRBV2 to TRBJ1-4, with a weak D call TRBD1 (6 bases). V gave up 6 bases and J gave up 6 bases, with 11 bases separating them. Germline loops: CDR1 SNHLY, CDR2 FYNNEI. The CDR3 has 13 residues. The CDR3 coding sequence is TGTGCCAGCAGGGGGAGGGGGGATGAAAAACTGTTTTTT. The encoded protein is CASRGRGDEKLFF.

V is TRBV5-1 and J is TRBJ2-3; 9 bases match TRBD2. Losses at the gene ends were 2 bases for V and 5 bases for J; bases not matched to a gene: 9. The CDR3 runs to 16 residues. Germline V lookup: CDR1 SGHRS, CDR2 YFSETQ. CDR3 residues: CASSLLGGGAGDTQYF. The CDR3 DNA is TGCGCCAGCAGCTTATTGGGCGGGGGGGCAGGAGATACGCAGTATTTT.

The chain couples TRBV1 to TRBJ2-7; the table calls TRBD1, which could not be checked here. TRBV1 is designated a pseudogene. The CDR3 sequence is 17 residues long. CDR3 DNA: TGCACCAGCAGCCAAGGCGGTAGGACAGGGGGCTGCTACGAGCAGTACTTC. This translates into CTSSQGGRTGGCYEQYF.

CDR3 loop: CASSRSRQGGYTF. In DNA form, the CDR3 reads TGTGCCAGCAGTCGGTCAAGACAGGGTGGCTACACCTTC. V usage is TRBV6-5 and J usage is TRBJ1-2; 7 nucleotides match TRBD1. The CDR3 runs to 13 residues. Germline V gene data show CDR1 as MNHEY and CDR2 as SVGAGI. The V and J ends lost 5 bases and 7 bases, in that order; junction bases with no gene match: 7.

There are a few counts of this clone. The CDR3 loop is CASRPGSGGRTGELFF. CDR3 nucleotides: TGTGCCAGCAGACCCGGCAGCGGGGGGCGCACCGGGGAGCTGTTTTTT. V usage is TRBV6-6 and J usage is TRBJ2-2; 9 bases align to TRBD2. The J segment lost 4 bases and the V segment lost 6 bases, leaving 9 bases of the junction unmatched. The CDR3 runs to 16 residues. CDR1 is MNHNY and CDR2 is SVGAGI in the germline V gene (reference sequence).

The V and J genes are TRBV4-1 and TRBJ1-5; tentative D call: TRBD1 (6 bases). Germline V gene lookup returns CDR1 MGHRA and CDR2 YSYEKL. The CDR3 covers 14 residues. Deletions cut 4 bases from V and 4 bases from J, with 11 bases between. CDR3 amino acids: CASSRIRGNQPQHF. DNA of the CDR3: TGCGCCAGCAGCCGGATCAGGGGAAATCAGCCCCAGCATTTT.

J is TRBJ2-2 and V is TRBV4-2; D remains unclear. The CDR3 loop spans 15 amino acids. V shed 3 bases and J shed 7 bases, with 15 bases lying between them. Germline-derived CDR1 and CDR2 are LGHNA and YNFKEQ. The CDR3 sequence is CASSQMIGTSGELFF. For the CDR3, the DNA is TGTGCCAGCAGCCAGATGATCGGTACGAGCGGGGAGCTGTTTTTT.

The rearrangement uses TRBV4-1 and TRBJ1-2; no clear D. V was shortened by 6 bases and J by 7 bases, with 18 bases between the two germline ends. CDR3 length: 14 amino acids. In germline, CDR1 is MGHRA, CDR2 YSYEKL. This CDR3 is CASRPGPDGGGYTF. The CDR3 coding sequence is TGCGCCAGCAGACCGGGCCCCGACGGAGGTGGCTACACCTTC.

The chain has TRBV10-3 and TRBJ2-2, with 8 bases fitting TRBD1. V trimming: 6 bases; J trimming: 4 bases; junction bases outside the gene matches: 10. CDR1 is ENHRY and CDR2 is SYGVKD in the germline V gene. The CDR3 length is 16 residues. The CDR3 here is CAISPIRTGSTGELFF. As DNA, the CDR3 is TGTGCCATCAGCCCCATCCGGACAGGGAGCACCGGGGAGCTGTTTTTT.

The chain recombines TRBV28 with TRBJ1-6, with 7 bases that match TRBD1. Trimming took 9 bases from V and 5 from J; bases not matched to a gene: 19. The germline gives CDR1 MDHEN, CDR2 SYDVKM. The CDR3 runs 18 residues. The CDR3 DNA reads TGTGCCAGTAGCTCCCACATACAGGGGCTCGGGAATAATTCACCCCTCCACTTT. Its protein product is CASSSHIQGLGNNSPLHF.

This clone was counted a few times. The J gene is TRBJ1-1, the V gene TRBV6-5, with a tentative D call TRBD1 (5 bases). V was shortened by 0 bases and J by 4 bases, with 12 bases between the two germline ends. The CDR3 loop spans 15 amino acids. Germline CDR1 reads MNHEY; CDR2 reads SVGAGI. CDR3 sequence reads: CASSYSFLGGTEAFF. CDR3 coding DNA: TGTGCCAGCAGTTACTCGTTTTTGGGGGGCACTGAAGCTTTCTTT.

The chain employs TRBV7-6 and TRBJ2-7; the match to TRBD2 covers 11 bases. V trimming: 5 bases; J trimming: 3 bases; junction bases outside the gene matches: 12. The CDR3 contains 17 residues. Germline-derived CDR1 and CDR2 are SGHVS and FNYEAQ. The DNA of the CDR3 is TGTGCCAGCAGCGCACTGAAGACTAGCGGGGCGATCTACGAGCAGTACTTC. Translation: CASSALKTSGAIYEQYF.

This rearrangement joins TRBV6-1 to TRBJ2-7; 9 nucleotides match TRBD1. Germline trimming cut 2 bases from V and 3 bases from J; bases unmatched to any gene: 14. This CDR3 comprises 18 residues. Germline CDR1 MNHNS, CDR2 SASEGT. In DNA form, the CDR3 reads TGTGCCAGCAGTGAAATGACAGGGGGAAGAGGACGGGTCTACGAGCAGTACTTC. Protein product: CASSEMTGGRGRVYEQYF.

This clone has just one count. The CDR3 sequence is CASSGNRGTETQYF. The CDR3 DNA is TGTGCCAGCAGCGGTAACAGGGGAACGGAGACCCAGTACTTC. The V call is TRBV7-2, the J call TRBJ2-5, with TRBD1 matching over 7 bases. V lost 5 bases and J lost 5; bases outside the gene matches: 8. CDR1 is SGHTA and CDR2 is FQGNSA in the germline V gene. This CDR3 comprises 14 residues.

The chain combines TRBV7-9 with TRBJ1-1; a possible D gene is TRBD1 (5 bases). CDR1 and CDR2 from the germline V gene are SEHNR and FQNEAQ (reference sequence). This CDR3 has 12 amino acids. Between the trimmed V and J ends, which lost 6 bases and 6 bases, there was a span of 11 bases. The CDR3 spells CASRDIIPEAFF. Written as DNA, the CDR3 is TGTGCCAGCAGGGACATTATCCCTGAAGCTTTCTTT.

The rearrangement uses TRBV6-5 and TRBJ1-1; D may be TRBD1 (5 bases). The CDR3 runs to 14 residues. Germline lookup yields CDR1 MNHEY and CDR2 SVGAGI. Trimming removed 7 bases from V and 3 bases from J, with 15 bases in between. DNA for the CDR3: TGTGCCAGCAAACAGCCAGGGTGGGACACTGAAGCTTTCTTT. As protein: CASKQPGWDTEAFF.

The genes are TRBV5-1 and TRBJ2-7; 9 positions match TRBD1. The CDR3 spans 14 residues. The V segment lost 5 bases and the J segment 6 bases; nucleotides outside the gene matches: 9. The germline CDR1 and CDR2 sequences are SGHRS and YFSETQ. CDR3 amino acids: CASSPPGTGFEQYF. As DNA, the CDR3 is TGCGCCAGCAGTCCCCCGGGGACAGGGTTCGAGCAGTACTTC. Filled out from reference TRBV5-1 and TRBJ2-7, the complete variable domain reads KAGVTQTPRYLIKTRGQQVTLSCSPISGHRSVSWYQQTPGQGLQFLFEYFSETQRNKGNFPGRFSGRQFSNSRSEMNVSTLELGDSALYLCASSPPGTGFEQYFGPGTRLTVT.

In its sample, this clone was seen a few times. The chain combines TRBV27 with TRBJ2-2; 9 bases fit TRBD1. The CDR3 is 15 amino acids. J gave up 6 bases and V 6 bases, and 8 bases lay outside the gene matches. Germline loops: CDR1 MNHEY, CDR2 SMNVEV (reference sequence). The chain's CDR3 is CASSHGDREAGELFF. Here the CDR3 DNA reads TGTGCCAGCAGCCATGGGGACAGGGAAGCCGGGGAGCTGTTTTTT.

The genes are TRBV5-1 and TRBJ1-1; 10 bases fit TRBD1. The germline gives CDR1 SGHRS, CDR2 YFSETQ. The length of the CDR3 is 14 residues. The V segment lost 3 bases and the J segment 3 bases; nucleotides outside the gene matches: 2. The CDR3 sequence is CASSSGQGDTEAFF. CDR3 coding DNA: TGCGCCAGCAGCTCTGGACAGGGGGACACTGAAGCTTTCTTT.

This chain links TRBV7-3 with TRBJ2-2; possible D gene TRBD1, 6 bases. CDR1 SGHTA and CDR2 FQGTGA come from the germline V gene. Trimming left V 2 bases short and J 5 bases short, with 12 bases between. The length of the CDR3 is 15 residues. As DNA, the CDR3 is TGTGCCAGCAGCTTACAGCAGGGGCTAACCGGGGAGCTGTTTTTT. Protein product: CASSLQQGLTGELFF. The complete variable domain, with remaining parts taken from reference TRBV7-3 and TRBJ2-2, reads GAGVSQTPSNKVTEKGKYVELRCDPISGHTALYWYRQSLGQGPEFLIYFQGTGAADDSGLPNDRFFAVRPEGSVSTLKIQRTERGDSAVYLCASSLQQGLTGELFFGEGSRLTVL.

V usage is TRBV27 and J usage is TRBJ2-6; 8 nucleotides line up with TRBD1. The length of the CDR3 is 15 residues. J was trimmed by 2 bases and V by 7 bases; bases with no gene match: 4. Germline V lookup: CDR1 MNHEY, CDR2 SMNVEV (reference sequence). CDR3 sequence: CASTLTGAGANVLTF. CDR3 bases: TGTGCCAGCACCCTGACAGGGGCTGGGGCCAACGTCCTGACTTTC.

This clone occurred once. The CDR3 DNA sequence: TGTGCCAGCAGCAAAGATGGGAAGGGGGTTGGACAGGGATTCGGAGCTTTCTTT. Translation gives CASSKDGKGVGQGFGAFF. V gene TRBV21-1 combines with J gene TRBJ1-1; the table calls TRBD1, which could not be checked here. TRBV21-1 counts as a pseudogene. There are 18 residues in the CDR3.

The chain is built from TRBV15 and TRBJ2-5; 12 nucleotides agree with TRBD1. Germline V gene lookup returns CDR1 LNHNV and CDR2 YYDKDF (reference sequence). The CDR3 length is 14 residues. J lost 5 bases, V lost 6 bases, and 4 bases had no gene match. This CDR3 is CATRGQGAQETQYF. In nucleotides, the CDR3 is TGTGCCACCAGGGGACAGGGGGCTCAGGAGACCCAGTACTTC.

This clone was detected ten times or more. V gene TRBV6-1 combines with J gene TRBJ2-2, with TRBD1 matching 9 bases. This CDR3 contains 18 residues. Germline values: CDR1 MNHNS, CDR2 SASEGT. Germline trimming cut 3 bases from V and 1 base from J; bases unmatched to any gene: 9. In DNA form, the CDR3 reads TGTGCCAGCAGTGACACAATGACAGGGGGAGGGAACACCGGGGAGCTGTTTTTT. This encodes CASSDTMTGGGNTGELFF.

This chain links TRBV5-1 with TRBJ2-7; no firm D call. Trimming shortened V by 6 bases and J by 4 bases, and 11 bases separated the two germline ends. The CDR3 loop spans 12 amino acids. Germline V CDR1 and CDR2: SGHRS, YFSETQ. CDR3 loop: CASNEEGYEQYF. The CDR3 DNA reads TGCGCCAGCAACGAGGAAGGATACGAGCAGTACTTC.

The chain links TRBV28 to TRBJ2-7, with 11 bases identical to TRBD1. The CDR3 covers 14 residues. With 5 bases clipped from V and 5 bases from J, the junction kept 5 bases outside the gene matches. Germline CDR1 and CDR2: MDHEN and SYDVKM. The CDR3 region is CASSVDRGLNEQYF. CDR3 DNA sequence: TGTGCCAGCAGTGTGGACAGGGGGCTGAACGAGCAGTACTTC.

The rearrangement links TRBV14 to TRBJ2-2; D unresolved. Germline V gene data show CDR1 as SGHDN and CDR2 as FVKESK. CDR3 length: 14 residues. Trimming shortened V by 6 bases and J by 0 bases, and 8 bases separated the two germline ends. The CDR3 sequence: CASRVLANTGELFF. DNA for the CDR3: TGTGCCAGCAGAGTACTGGCGAACACCGGGGAGCTGTTTTTT.

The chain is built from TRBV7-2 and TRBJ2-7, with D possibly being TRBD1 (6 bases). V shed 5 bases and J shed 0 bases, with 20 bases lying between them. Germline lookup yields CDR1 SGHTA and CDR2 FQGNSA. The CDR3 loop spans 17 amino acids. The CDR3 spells CASSNIRGGQSSYEQYF. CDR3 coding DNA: TGTGCCAGCAGCAATATTAGAGGAGGACAGAGCTCCTACGAGCAGTACTTC.